The 16 T cell receptor beta chains below were found in one sample sequenced in a study of cytomegalovirus exposure and HLA in healthy donors. PCR was performed using 60 Vbeta and 13 Jbeta primers. Produced via immunoSEQ multiplex PCR; TCRdb's table is partial and in-frame only. The sample carries around 200,000 clones, under 70% recorded once. Sequenced material: PBMCs. These receptors were taken from a man aged 40-49 years in good health and CMV-seropositive.

Ten or more counts support this clone. This chain links TRBV6-1 with TRBJ1-5, with a weak D call TRBD1 (6 bases). The CDR3 has 16 amino acids. With 2 bases removed from V and 2 bases from J, the gap between germline ends came to 13 bases. Germline CDR1 and CDR2: MNHNS and SASEGT. The CDR3 here is CASSETGGAGNQPQHF. The CDR3 nucleotides are TGTGCCAGCAGTGAAACGGGGGGCGCCGGCAATCAGCCCCAGCATTTT.

The chain is built from TRBV27 and TRBJ1-2; TRBD1 might be the D (5 bases). V was shortened by 3 bases and J by 4 bases, with 18 bases between the two germline ends. Germline loops: CDR1 MNHEY, CDR2 SMNVEV (reference sequence). The CDR3 totals 16 residues. The CDR3, as DNA: TGTGCCAGCAGTTTCCAACAGGAATCCCCCACCTATGGCTACACCTTC. It is translated as CASSFQQESPTYGYTF.

This chain uses TRBV5-8 with TRBJ2-1; no clear D gene. CDR3 length: 13 amino acids. The germline gives CDR1 SGHTS, CDR2 YDEGEE. The V end was cut by 1 base, the J end by 8 bases, with 10 bases between. In DNA, the CDR3 is TGTGCCAGCAGCTTGCGGGTCATGGATGAGCAGTTCTTC. This translates into CASSLRVMDEQFF. Looking up the rest from reference TRBV5-8 and TRBJ2-1 gives the full variable domain: EAGVTQSPTHLIKTRGQQATLRCSPISGHTSVYWYQQALGLGLQFLLWYDEGEERNRGNFPPRFSGRQFPNYSSELNVNALELEDSALYLCASSLRVMDEQFFGPGTRLTVL.

This clone came up a few times. The CDR3 nucleotides read TGTGCCATCAGTGAGACTAGCGGGGGGGGTAGCACAGATACGCAGTATTTT. It specifies CAISETSGGGSTDTQYF. The V and J genes are TRBV10-3 and TRBJ2-3; 13 bases agree with TRBD2. V shed 2 bases, J shed 0 bases, and the junction held 2 bases outside the gene matches. Germline V CDR1 and CDR2: ENHRY, SYGVKD. The CDR3 contains 17 residues.

The V and J genes are TRBV11-2 and TRBJ1-3; 7 nucleotides match TRBD1. The V segment lost 3 bases and the J segment 0 bases; nucleotides outside the gene matches: 14. Germline V gene lookup returns CDR1 SGHAT and CDR2 FQNNGV. There are 19 residues in the CDR3. Here the CDR3 DNA reads TGTGCCAGCAGCTTGCGTGGACTTGGACAGGCCGACTCTGGAAACACCATATATTTT. This gives the protein CASSLRGLGQADSGNTIYF.

This sequence joins TRBV28 and TRBJ1-5, with D perhaps TRBD1 (6 bases). The CDR3 totals 15 residues. Germline V lookup: CDR1 MDHEN, CDR2 SYDVKM. V gave up 10 bases and J gave up 0 bases, with 16 bases separating them. This CDR3 is CATRTDSYSNQPQHF. As DNA, the CDR3 is TGTGCCACCAGGACAGACTCCTATAGCAATCAGCCCCAGCATTTT.

This chain joins TRBV5-1 and TRBJ1-4; D ambiguous. V lost 0 bases and J lost 7, with 7 bases in between. Germline CDR1 is SGHRS and CDR2 is YFSETQ. The CDR3 contains 13 residues. CDR3 nucleotides: TGCGCCAGCAGCTTGGGGACTGGTGAAAAACTGTTTTTT. This gives the protein CASSLGTGEKLFF.

The gene calls are TRBV4-1 and TRBJ1-1, with a weak D call TRBD1 (5 bases). The CDR3 contains 15 residues. CDR1 is MGHRA and CDR2 is YSYEKL in the germline V gene. The germline V and J ends were trimmed by 1 base and 3 bases, with 12 bases remaining between them. CDR3 in amino acids: CASSQVWGGDTEAFF. The CDR3 DNA reads as TGCGCCAGCAGCCAAGTGTGGGGGGGGGACACTGAAGCTTTCTTT.

This chain connects TRBV7-9 to TRBJ2-2; D might be TRBD2 (5 bases). V lost 1 base and J lost 1, with 7 bases in between. CDR3 length equals 15 residues. CDR1 and CDR2 (germline): SEHNR, FQNEAQ (reference sequence). The CDR3 region is CASSLEAGNTGELFF. CDR3 coding DNA: TGTGCCAGCAGCTTAGAGGCGGGGAACACCGGGGAGCTGTTTTTT.

The gene calls are TRBV21-1 and TRBJ1-4; TRBD1 is the table's D call, not checked against the DNA. TRBV21-1 is flagged as a pseudogene. The CDR3 spans 15 residues. The CDR3 reads CASSTRHGSNEKLFF. The CDR3 DNA sequence: TGTGCCAGCAGCACGCGACATGGATCTAATGAAAAACTGTTTTTT.

The chain's CDR3 is CASSQGRGQSNTGELFF. The CDR3 coding sequence is TGCGCCAGCAGCCAAGGACGCGGACAGTCGAACACCGGGGAGCTGTTTTTT. The V call is TRBV4-1, the J call TRBJ2-2, with D perhaps TRBD1 (6 bases). The CDR3 has 17 residues. V was clipped by 1 base and J by 0 bases, with 12 bases between them. From germline, CDR1 is MGHRA and CDR2 YSYEKL.

This clone showed up just a few times. The chain employs TRBV6-1 and TRBJ1-2; 10 nucleotides agree with TRBD1. Germline V gene data show CDR1 as MNHNS and CDR2 as SASEGT. V lost 4 bases, J lost 2 bases, and 7 bases stayed unmatched. The CDR3 runs 16 residues. As DNA, the CDR3 is TGTGCCAGCAGTGTCTCTCCGGGACAGGGGAACTATGGCTACACCTTC. Residues: CASSVSPGQGNYGYTF.

V and J are TRBV5-4 and TRBJ1-2; TRBD1 agrees at 7 bases. CDR3 length: 13 amino acids. The junction had 2 bases not matched to a gene; V was cut back by 0 bases and J by 6 bases. Germline CDR1 is SGHNT and CDR2 is YYREEE (reference sequence). CDR3 amino acids: CASSLEGANGYTF. CDR3 nucleotide sequence: TGTGCCAGCAGCTTGGAGGGGGCGAATGGCTACACCTTC.

J is TRBJ1-6 and V is TRBV6-5; a weak D match, TRBD1 (5 bases). From germline, CDR1 is MNHEY and CDR2 SVGAGI. The CDR3 runs to 14 residues. V was pared by 7 bases and J by 4 bases, with 11 bases between. CDR3 region: CASTGGLYNSPLHF. The DNA of the CDR3 is TGTGCCAGCACGGGGGGACTTTATAATTCACCCCTCCACTTT.

The chain combines TRBV5-4 with TRBJ2-3; 7 nucleotides align to TRBD1. Germline-derived CDR1 and CDR2 are SGHNT and YYREEE (reference sequence). V shed 3 bases and J 2 bases; nucleotides not matched to a gene: 12. This CDR3 region has 17 residues. Written as DNA, the CDR3 is TGTGCCAGCAGCTATGGCCCCGGGACAGACAACACAGATACGCAGTATTTT. It specifies CASSYGPGTDNTDTQYF.

In its sample, this clone was seen a few times. V and J are TRBV7-7 and TRBJ2-5; TRBD1 matches at 10 bases. The tail of the sequence fits TRBJ2-7 better, so the J call may be wrong. The CDR3 spans 15 residues. The germline CDR1 and CDR2 sequences are SSHAT and FNYEAQ (reference sequence). The CDR3 region is CASSPGQGSAHEQYF. In nucleotides, the CDR3 is TGTGCCAGCAGCCCGGGACAGGGGAGCGCCCACGAGCAGTACTTC.